This T cell receptor beta chain was found in a study of T cells after posttransplantation cyclophosphamide. Points from the study as a whole: Later post-transplant blood repertoires were often dominated by donor CD8+ memory clones. TRB clonality was highly associated with recipient CMV seropositivity and reactivation.

This CDR3 region has 13 residues. The V and J ends lost 1 base and 1 base respectively, with 5 bases between them. Germline V CDR1 and CDR2: GTSNPN, SVGIG (reference sequence). Details on this clone: The target antigen is unknown.

Clones were read by immunoSEQ multiplex PCR, and TCRdb kept only the in-frame ones, dropping some. The data show tens of thousands of clones, with approximately 76% seen just once and around 0.7% held by the top ten. This related bone marrow graft donor gave peripheral blood on the day of marrow donation. This TCR was sampled from a woman aged 55 to 70 in good health, CMV-negative, and a related stem cell transplant donor. This chain uses TRBV30 with TRBJ1-5; no firm D call. Sequencing input: memory CD4+ T cells sorted from PBMCs. The DNA of the CDR3 is TGTGCCTGGAGTGGTGGCAGCAATCAGCCCCAGCATTTT. Amino acids: CAWSGGSNQPQHF.